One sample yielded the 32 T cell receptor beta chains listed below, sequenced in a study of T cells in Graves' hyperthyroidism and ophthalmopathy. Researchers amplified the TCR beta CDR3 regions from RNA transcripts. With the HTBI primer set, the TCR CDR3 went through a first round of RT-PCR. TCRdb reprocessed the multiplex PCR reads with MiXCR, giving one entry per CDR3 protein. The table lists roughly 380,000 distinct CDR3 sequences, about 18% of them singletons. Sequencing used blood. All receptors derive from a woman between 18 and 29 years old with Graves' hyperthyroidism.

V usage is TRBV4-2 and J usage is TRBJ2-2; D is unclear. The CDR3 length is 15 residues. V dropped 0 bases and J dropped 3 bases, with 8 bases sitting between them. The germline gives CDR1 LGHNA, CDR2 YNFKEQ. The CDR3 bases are TGTGCCAGCAGCCAAGAAAGGGCTGACACCGGGGAGCTGTTTTTT. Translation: CASSQERADTGELFF.

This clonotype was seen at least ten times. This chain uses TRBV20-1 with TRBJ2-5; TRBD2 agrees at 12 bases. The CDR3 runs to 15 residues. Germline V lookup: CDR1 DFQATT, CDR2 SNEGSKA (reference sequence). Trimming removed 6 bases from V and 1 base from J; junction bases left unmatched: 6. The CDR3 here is CSATTSGGAQETQYF. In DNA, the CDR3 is TGCAGTGCGACGACTAGCGGGGGAGCCCAAGAGACCCAGTACTTC.

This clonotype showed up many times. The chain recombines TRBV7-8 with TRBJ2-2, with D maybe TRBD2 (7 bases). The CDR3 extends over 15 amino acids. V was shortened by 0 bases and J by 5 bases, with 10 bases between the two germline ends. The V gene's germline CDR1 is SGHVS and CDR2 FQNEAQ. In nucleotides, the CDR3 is TGTGCCAGCAGCTTAGCGGCGGGGGCAACCGGGGAGCTGTTTTTT. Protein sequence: CASSLAAGATGELFF.

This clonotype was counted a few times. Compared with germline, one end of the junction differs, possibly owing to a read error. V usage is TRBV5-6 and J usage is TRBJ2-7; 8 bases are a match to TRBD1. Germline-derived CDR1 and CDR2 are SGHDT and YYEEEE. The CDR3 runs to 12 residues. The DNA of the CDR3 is TGTGCCAGCAGCTTGGGAGGACAGGGTCAGCTCTTC. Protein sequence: CASSLGGQGQLF.

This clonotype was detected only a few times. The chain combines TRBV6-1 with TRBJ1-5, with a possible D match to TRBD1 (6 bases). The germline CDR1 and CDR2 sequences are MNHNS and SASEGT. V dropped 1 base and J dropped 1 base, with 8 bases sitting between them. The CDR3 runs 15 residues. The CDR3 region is CASSEGQGSNQPQHF. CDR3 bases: TGTGCCAGCAGTGAAGGGCAGGGGAGCAATCAGCCCCAGCATTTT.

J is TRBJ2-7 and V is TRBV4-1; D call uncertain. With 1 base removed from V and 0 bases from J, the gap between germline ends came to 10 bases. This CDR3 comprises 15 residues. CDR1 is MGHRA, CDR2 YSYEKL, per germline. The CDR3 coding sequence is TGCGCCAGCAGCCAAGGGAGCGCAAGCTCCTACGAGCAGTACTTC. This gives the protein CASSQGSASSYEQYF.

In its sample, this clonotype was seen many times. For the CDR3, the DNA is TGCAGTGCTAGCCGGGGACAGGGGGATCAGCCCCAGCATTTT. As protein: CSASRGQGDQPQHF. The rearrangement uses TRBV20-1 and TRBJ1-5, with TRBD1 identical over 11 bases. Trimming took 3 bases from V and 5 from J; bases not matched to a gene: 3. CDR1 and CDR2 (germline): DFQATT, SNEGSKA (reference sequence). There are 14 residues in the CDR3.

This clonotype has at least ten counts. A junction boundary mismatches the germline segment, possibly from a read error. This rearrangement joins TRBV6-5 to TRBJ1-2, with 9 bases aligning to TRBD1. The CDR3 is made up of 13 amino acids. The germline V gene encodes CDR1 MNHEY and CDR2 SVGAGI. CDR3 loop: CASSYRQGDGYAF. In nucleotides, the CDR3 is TGTGCCAGCAGTTACCGACAGGGGGACGGCTACGCCTTC.

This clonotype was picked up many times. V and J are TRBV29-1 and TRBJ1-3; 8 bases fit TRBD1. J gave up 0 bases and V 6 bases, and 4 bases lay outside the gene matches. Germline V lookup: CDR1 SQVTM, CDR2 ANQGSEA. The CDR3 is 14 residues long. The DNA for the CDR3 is TGCAGCGTCGGACAGGGAGCCTCTGGAAACACCATATATTTT. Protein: CSVGQGASGNTIYF.

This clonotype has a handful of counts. DNA for the CDR3: TGTGCCAGCAGTTACTCTGGCAGGGCCGGTGAAAGCTACGAGCAGTACTTC. Residues: CASSYSGRAGESYEQYF. The V call is TRBV6-2 or TRBV6-3, the J call TRBJ2-7, with D possibly TRBD1 on 5 matching bases. This CDR3 comprises 17 residues. The germline CDR1 and CDR2 sequences are MNHEY and SVGEGT. Trimming cost V 0 bases and J 3 bases, with 18 bases left between them.

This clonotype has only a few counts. The CDR3 bases are TGTGCCAGCAGAGCGACAGATGGGAAAAAGACCCAGTACTTC. It encodes CASRATDGKKTQYF. The chain has TRBV3-1 and TRBJ2-5; the D gene is possibly TRBD1 (5 bases). The V end lost 6 bases, the J end lost 6 bases, and 17 bases lay between the germline ends. This CDR3 is 14 amino acids long. Germline V gene data show CDR1 as LGHDT and CDR2 as YNNKEL (reference sequence).

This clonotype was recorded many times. DNA for the CDR3: TGCGCCAGCAGCCAAAATATGGACAGGGTGAACACTGAAGCTTTCTTT. Residues: CASSQNMDRVNTEAFF. The V gene is TRBV4-1, the J gene TRBJ1-1; 8 bases are shared with TRBD1. The CDR3 extends over 16 amino acids. Germline CDR1 and CDR2: MGHRA and YSYEKL. With 2 bases clipped from V and 0 bases from J, the junction kept 5 bases outside the gene matches.

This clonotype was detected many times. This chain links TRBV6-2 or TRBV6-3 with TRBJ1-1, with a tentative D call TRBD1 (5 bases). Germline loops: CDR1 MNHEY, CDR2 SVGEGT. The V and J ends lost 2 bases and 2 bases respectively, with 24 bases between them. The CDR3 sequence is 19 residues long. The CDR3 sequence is CASSYPGPKSKRLNTEAFF. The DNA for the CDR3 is TGTGCCAGCAGTTACCCGGGACCAAAGTCCAAGAGACTCAACACTGAAGCTTTCTTT.

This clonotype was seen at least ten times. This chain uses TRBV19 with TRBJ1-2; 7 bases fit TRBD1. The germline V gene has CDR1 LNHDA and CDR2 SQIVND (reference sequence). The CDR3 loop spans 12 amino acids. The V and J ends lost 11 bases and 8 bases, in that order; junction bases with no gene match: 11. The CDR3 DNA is TGTGCCCCGACCAGGGGGATGTGGGGCTACACCTTC. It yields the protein CAPTRGMWGYTF.

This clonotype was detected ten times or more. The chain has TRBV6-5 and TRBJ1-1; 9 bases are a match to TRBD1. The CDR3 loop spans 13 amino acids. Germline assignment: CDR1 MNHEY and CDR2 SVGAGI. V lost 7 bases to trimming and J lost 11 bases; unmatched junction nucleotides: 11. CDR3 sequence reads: CASIMPGQGYAFF. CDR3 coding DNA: TGTGCCAGCATTATGCCGGGACAGGGCTATGCTTTCTTT.

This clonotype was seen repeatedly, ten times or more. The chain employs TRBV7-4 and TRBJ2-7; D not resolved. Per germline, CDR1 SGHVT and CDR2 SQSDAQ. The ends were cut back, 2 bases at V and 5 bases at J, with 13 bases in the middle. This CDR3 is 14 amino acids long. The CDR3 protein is CASSLRDGLNEQYF. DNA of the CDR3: TGTGCCAGCAGCTTAAGAGATGGGCTAAACGAGCAGTACTTC.

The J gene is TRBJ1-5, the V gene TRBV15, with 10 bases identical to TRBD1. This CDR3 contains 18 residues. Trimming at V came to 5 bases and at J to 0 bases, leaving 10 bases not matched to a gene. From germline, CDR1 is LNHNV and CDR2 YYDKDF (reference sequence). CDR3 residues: CATSFSRDRGYSNQPQHF. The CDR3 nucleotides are TGTGCCACCAGCTTCTCCCGGGACAGGGGATATAGCAATCAGCCCCAGCATTTT. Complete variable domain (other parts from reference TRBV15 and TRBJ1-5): DAMVIQNPRYQVTQFGKPVTLSCSQTLNHNVMYWYQQKSSQAPKLLFHYYDKDFNNEADTPDNFQSRRPNTSFCFLDIRSPGLGDTAMYLCATSFSRDRGYSNQPQHFGDGTRLSIL.

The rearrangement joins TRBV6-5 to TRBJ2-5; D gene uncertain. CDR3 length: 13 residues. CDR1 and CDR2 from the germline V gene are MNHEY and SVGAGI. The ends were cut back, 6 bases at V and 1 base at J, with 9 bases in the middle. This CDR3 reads CASRPARQETQYF. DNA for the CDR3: TGTGCCAGCAGGCCTGCCCGCCAAGAGACCCAGTACTTC.

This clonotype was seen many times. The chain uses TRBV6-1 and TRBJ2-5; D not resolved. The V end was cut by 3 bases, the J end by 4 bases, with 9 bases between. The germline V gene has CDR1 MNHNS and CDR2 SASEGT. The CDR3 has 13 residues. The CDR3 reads CASSETRRETQYF. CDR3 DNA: TGTGCCAGCAGTGAGACTCGCAGAGAGACCCAGTACTTC.

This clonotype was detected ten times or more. DNA for the CDR3: TGTGCCAGCAGTCTTAGACAGAACCCCACCGGGGAGCTGTTTTTT. Translation gives CASSLRQNPTGELFF. This sequence joins TRBV6-1 and TRBJ2-2; TRBD1 might be the D (5 bases). Germline CDR1 is MNHNS and CDR2 is SASEGT. Trimming left V 5 bases short and J 4 bases short, with 14 bases between. The length of the CDR3 is 15 residues.

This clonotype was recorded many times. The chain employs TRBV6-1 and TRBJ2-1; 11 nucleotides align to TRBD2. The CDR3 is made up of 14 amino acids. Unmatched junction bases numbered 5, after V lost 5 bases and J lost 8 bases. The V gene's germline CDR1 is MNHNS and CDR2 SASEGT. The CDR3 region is CASSTTSGVDEQFF. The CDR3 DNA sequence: TGTGCCAGCAGTACGACTAGCGGGGTCGATGAGCAGTTCTTC.

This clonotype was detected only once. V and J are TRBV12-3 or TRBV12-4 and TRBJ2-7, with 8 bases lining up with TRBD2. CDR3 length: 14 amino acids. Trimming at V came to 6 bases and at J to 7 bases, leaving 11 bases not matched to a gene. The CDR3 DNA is TGTGCCAGCAGCACCCGGACTAGCCTGGGGGAGCAGTACTTC. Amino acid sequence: CASSTRTSLGEQYF.

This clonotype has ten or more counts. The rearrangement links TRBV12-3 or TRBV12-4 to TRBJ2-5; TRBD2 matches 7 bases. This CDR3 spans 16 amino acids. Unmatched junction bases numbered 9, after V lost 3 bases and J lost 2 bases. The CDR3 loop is CASSLGRGELQETQYF. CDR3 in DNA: TGTGCCAGCAGTTTGGGACGGGGGGAACTGCAAGAGACCCAGTACTTC.

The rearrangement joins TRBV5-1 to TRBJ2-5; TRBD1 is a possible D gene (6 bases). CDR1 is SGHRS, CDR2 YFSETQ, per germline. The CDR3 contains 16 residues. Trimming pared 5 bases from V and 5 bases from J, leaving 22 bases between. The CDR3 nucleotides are TGCGCCAGCAGTCCCGGAAAAGCCGGGACATGGGAGACCCAGTACTTC. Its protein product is CASSPGKAGTWETQYF.

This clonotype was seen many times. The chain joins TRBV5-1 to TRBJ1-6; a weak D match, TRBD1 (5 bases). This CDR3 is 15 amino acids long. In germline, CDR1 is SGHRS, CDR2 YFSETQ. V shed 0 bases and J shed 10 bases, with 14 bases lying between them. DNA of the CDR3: TGCGCCAGCAGCTTGGGGCAGGGAGTTTACTCACCCCTCCACTTT. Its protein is CASSLGQGVYSPLHF.

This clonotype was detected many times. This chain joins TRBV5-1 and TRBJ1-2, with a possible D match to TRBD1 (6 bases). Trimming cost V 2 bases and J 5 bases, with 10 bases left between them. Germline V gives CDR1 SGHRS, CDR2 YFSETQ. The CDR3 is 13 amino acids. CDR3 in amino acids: CASSFGQLYGYTF. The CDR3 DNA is TGCGCCAGCAGCTTTGGACAGCTATATGGCTACACCTTC.

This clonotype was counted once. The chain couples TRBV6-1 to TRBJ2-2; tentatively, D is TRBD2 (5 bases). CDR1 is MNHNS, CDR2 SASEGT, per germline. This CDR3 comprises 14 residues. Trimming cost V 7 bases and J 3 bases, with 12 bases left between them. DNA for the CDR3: TGTGCCAGCATGAAGGACTGGTACACCGGGGAGCTGTTTTTT. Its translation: CASMKDWYTGELFF.

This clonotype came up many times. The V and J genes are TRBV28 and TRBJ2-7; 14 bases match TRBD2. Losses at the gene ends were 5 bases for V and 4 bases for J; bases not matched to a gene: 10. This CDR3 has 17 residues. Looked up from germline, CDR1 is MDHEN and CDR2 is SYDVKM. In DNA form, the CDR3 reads TGTGCCAGCAGTCCCAGTAAGGGACTAGCGGGGGCTTACGAGCAGTACTTC. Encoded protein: CASSPSKGLAGAYEQYF.

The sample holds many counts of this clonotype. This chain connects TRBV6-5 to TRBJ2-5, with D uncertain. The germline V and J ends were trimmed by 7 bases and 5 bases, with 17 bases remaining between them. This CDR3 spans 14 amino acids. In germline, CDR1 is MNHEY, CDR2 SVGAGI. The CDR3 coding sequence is TGTGCCAGCACCCAGACCCCCACTGCGGAGACCCAGTACTTC. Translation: CASTQTPTAETQYF.

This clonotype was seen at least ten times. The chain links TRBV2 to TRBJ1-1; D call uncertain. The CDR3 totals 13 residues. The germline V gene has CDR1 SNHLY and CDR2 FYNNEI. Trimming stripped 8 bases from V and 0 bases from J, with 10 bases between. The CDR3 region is CASLWSMNTEAFF. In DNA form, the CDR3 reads TGTGCCAGCCTATGGTCCATGAACACTGAAGCTTTCTTT.

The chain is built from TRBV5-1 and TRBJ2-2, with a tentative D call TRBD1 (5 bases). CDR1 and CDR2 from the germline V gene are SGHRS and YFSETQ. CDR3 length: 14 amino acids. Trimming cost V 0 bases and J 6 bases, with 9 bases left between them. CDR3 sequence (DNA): TGCGCCAGCAGCTTGGCAGGGTCCCCCGGGGAGCTGTTTTTT. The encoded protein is CASSLAGSPGELFF.

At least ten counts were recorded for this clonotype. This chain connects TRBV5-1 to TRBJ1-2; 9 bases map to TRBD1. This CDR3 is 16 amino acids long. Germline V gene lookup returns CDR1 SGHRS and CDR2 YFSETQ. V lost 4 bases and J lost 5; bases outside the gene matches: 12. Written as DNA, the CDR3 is TGCGCCAGCAGCCTCGGGGGGGGACAGGGCCGTTATGGCTACACCTTC. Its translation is CASSLGGGQGRYGYTF. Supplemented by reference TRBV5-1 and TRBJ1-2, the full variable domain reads KAGVTQTPRYLIKTRGQQVTLSCSPISGHRSVSWYQQTPGQGLQFLFEYFSETQRNKGNFPGRFSGRQFSNSRSEMNVSTLELGDSALYLCASSLGGGQGRYGYTFGSGTRLTVV.